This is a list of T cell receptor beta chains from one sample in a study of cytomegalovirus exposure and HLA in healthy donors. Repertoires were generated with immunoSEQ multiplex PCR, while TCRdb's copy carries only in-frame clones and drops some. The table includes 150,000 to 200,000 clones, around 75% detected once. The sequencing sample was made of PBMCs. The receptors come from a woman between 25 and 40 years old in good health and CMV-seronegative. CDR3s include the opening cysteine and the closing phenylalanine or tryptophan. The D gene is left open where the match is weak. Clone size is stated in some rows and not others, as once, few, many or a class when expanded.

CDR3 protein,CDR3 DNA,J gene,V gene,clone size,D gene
CASSPPGQGAYEQYF,TGTGCCAGCAGCCCGCCGGGACAGGGGGCATACGAGCAGTACTTC,TRBJ2-7,TRBV7-9,-,TRBD1
CASSLGAGGQRSYEQYF,TGTGCCAGCAGCTTGGGAGCGGGGGGGCAACGGTCCTACGAGCAGTACTTC,TRBJ2-7,TRBV7-8,few,TRBD2
CASSPQRGQNYNEQFF,TGTGCCAGCTCACCGCAGCGGGGGCAAAACTACAATGAGCAGTTCTTC,TRBJ2-1,TRBV18,-,TRBD2
CASSLGTSPRRVFF,TGCGCCAGCAGCCTCGGGACTAGCCCCCGGAGGGTGTTCTTC,TRBJ2-1,TRBV4-1,-,TRBD2
CASSPIKRATKNIQYF,TGTGCCAGCTCACCAATCAAGAGGGCGACCAAAAACATTCAGTACTTC,TRBJ2-4,TRBV18,few,-
CASSDRAGYEQYF,TGTGCCAGCAGTGATAGGGCAGGGTACGAGCAGTACTTC,TRBJ2-7,TRBV2,-,-
CASSIGDRRGSYEQYF,TGTGCCAGCAGCATAGGGGATCGGCGGGGGTCCTACGAGCAGTACTTC,TRBJ2-7,TRBV9,-,TRBD2
CASSSGTSGGINEQFF,TGTGCCAGCAGCTCCGGGACTAGCGGGGGGATTAATGAGCAGTTCTTC,TRBJ2-1,TRBV11-3,-,TRBD2
CASRGQGYQPQHF,TGTGCCAGTAGGGGACAGGGCTATCAGCCCCAGCATTTT,TRBJ1-5,TRBV19,few,TRBD1
CASGPPAGDGYTF,TGTGCCAGCGGGCCCCCTGCAGGGGACGGCTACACCTTC,TRBJ1-2,TRBV5-4,-,-
CASSYSGSVAKNIQYF,TGTGCCAGCAGTTACTCCGGTAGTGTAGCCAAAAACATTCAGTACTTC,TRBJ2-4,TRBV6-5,-,-
CASSWAGANSPLHF,TGTGCCAGCAGCTGGGCAGGGGCAAATTCACCCCTCCACTTT,TRBJ1-6,TRBV5-4,-,-
CASSQVGGGTGELFF,TGCGCCAGCAGCCAAGTCGGGGGGGGCACCGGGGAGCTGTTTTTT,TRBJ2-2,TRBV4-1,-,TRBD2
CASSILLGGAGDEQFF,TGTGCCAGTAGTATATTACTGGGGGGCGCGGGGGATGAGCAGTTCTTC,TRBJ2-1,TRBV19,-,-
CASSHGGPGTQYF,TGTGCCAGCAGCCATGGAGGGCCTGGTACGCAGTATTTT,TRBJ2-3,TRBV14,few,-
CASSVEKGPRRVQYF,TGTGCCAGCAGCGTAGAGAAGGGGCCAAGGAGGGTGCAGTATTTT,TRBJ2-3,TRBV9,-,-
CASSQRGGAFF,TGCGCCAGCAGCCAGAGGGGGGGAGCTTTCTTT,TRBJ1-1,TRBV4-1,-,-
CASSAQQGRNEKLFF,TGTGCCAGCAGTGCCCAACAGGGGAGGAATGAAAAACTGTTTTTT,TRBJ1-4,TRBV6-5,-,TRBD1
CASSGLGGVWLAGEGSEETQYF,TGTGCCAGCAGCGGCCTAGGGGGCGTATGGCTAGCGGGAGAAGGGTCGGAGGAGACCCAGTACTTC,TRBJ2-5,TRBV21-1,few,-
CASSVDSGGALREQFF,TGTGCCAGCAGCGTAGATAGCGGGGGGGCCTTAAGGGAGCAGTTCTTC,TRBJ2-1,TRBV9,-,TRBD2